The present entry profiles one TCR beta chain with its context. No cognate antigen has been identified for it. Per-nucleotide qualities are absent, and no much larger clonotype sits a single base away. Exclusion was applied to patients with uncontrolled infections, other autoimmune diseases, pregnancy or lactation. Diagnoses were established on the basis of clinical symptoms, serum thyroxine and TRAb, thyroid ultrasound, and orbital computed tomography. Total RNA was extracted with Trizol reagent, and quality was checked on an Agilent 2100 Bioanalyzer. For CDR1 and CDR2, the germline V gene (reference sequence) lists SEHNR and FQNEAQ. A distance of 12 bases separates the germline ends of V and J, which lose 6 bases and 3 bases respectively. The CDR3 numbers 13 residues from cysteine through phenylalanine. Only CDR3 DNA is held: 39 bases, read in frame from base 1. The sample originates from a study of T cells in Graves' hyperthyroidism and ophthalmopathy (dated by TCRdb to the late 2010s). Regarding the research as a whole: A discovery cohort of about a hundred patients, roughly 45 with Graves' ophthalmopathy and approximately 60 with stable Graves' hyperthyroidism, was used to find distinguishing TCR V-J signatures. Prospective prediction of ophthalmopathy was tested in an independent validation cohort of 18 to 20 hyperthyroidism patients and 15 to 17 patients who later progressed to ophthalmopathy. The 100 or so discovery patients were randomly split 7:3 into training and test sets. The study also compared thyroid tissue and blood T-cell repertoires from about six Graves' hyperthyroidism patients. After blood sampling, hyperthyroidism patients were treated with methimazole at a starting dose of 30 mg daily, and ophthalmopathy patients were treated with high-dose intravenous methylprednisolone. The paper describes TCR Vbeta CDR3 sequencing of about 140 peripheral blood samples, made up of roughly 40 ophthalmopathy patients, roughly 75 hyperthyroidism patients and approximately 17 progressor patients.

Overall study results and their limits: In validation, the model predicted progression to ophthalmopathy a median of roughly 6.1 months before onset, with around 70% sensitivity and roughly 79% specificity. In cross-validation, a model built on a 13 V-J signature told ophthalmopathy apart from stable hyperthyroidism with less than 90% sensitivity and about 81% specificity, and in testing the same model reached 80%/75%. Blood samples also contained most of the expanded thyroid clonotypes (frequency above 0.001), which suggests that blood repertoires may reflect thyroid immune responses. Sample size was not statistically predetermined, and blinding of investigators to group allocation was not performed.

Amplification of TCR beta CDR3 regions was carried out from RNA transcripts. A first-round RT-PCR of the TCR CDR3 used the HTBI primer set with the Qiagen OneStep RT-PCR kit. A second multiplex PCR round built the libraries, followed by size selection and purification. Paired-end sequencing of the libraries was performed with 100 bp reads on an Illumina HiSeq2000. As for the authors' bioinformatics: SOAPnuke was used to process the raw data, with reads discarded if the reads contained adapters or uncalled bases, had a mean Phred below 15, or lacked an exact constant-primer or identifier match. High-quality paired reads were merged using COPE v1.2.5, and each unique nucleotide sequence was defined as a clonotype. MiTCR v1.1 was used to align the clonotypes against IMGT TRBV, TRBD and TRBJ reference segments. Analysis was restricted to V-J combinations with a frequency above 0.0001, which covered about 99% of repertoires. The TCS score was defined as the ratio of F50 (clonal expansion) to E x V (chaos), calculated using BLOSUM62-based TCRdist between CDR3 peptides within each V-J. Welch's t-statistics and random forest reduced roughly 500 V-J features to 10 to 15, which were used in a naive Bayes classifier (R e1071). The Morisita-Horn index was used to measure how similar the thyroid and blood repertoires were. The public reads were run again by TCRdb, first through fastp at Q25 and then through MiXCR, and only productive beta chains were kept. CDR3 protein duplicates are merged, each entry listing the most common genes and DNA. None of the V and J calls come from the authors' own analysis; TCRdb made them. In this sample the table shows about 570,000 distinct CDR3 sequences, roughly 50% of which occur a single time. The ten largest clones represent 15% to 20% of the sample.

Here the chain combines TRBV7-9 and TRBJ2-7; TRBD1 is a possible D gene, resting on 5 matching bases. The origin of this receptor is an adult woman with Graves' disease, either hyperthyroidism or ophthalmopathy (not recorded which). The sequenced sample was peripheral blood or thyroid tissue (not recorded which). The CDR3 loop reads CASSGVQDYEQYF. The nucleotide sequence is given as TGTGCCAGCAGTGGAGTACAGGACTACGAGCAGTACTTC.